The next 25 T cell receptor beta chains were all read from a single sample in a study of blood T cell repertoires in COVID-19. TCRdb's copy holds only in-frame clones and misses some; the assay was immunoSEQ multiplex PCR. The sample holds 70,000 to 85,000 clones, more than 75% seen once. Material for sequencing was peripheral blood. These receptors all stem from a woman aged 60 to 75 with acute or convalescent COVID-19.

V and J are TRBV6-6 and TRBJ2-7; tentative D call: TRBD1 (8 bases). Looked up from germline, CDR1 is MNHNY and CDR2 is SVGAGI (reference sequence). The ends were cut back, 4 bases at V and 5 bases at J, with 15 bases in the middle. The CDR3 loop spans 14 amino acids. The CDR3 DNA is TGTGCCAGCAGTTTCCAGGGGGCGGGAGACGAGCAGTACTTC. Amino acid sequence: CASSFQGAGDEQYF.

This clone appeared a single time. This chain joins TRBV20-1 and TRBJ1-1; 8 bases match TRBD1. The CDR3 sequence is 11 residues long. CDR1 and CDR2 (germline): DFQATT, SNEGSKA (reference sequence). This CDR3 reads CGQGAAPEAFF. CDR3 DNA: TGCGGGCAGGGGGCAGCTCCTGAAGCTTTCTTT.

The V and J genes are TRBV6-5 and TRBJ1-2; D gene unclear. Between the trimmed V and J ends, which lost 8 bases and 8 bases, there was a span of 21 bases. This CDR3 comprises 14 residues. Germline V CDR1 and CDR2: MNHEY, SVGAGI. In DNA, the CDR3 is TGTGCCAGCGGAGTCCGGACTGGTCTGAAGGGCTACACCTTC. It codes for CASGVRTGLKGYTF.

This chain joins TRBV27 and TRBJ2-1; TRBD1 might be the D (5 bases). The CDR3 has 17 amino acids. Trimming pared 5 bases from V and 5 bases from J, leaving 22 bases between. Germline values: CDR1 MNHEY, CDR2 SMNVEV (reference sequence). The CDR3 region has the DNA TGTGCCAGCAGTACCACGAAAGCTAACCCAGGGAACAATGAGCAGTTCTTC. It codes for CASSTTKANPGNNEQFF.

The rearrangement links TRBV5-1 to TRBJ2-7, with D uncertain. V lost 0 bases and J 4 bases, leaving 14 bases between the germline ends. Germline V lookup: CDR1 SGHRS, CDR2 YFSETQ. This CDR3 has 15 amino acids. CDR3 bases: TGCGCCAGCAGCTTGGCGGGTCCGCCGGAATACGAGCAGTACTTC. Translating gives CASSLAGPPEYEQYF.

This chain uses TRBV19 with TRBJ2-5; D is ambiguous. The CDR3 extends over 13 amino acids. Deletions cut 5 bases from V and 2 bases from J, with 9 bases between. Germline values: CDR1 LNHDA, CDR2 SQIVND (reference sequence). This CDR3 is CASSHSEQETQYF. The CDR3 DNA follows: TGTGCCAGTAGTCACTCGGAGCAAGAGACCCAGTACTTC.

The V and J genes are TRBV28 and TRBJ1-1; no definite D call. The CDR3 runs 13 residues. CDR1 is MDHEN and CDR2 is SYDVKM in the germline V gene. Trimming pared 2 bases from V and 6 bases from J, leaving 10 bases between. DNA of the CDR3: TGTGCCAGCAGTTTAGGGCAGAGGGCTGAAGCTTTCTTT. Translated, it gives CASSLGQRAEAFF.

This chain connects TRBV7-3 to TRBJ2-3; no definite D call. Germline V gene sequence: CDR1 SGHTA, CDR2 FQGTGA. Trimming removed 5 bases from V and 2 bases from J, with 11 bases in between. The CDR3 contains 14 residues. In nucleotides, the CDR3 is TGTGCCAGCAGCCCCCTACCCTTCACAGATACGCAGTATTTT. It is translated as CASSPLPFTDTQYF. The whole variable domain, filled in from reference TRBV7-3 and TRBJ2-3, reads GAGVSQTPSNKVTEKGKYVELRCDPISGHTALYWYRQSLGQGPEFLIYFQGTGAADDSGLPNDRFFAVRPEGSVSTLKIQRTERGDSAVYLCASSPLPFTDTQYFGPGTRLTVL.

V gene TRBV30 combines with J gene TRBJ1-6; D unclear. Germline V gene data show CDR1 as GTSNPN and CDR2 as SVGIG (reference sequence). This CDR3 region has 13 residues. The germline V and J ends were trimmed by 3 bases and 14 bases, with 17 bases remaining between them. The CDR3 reads CAWSAEGTQTLHF. As DNA, the CDR3 is TGTGCCTGGAGCGCCGAGGGCACCCAAACCCTCCACTTT.

The V gene is TRBV28, the J gene TRBJ1-4; 9 positions match TRBD1. This CDR3 has 17 residues. The germline CDR1 and CDR2 sequences are MDHEN and SYDVKM. Trimming at V came to 1 base and at J to 7 bases, leaving 10 bases not matched to a gene. CDR3 sequence reads: CASSLLGGTGQSEKLFF. The CDR3 DNA is TGTGCCAGCAGTTTATTAGGGGGGACAGGGCAGAGTGAAAAACTGTTTTTT.

V and J are TRBV10-3 and TRBJ1-2; 10 bases fit TRBD1. Unmatched junction bases numbered 12, after V lost 6 bases and J lost 5 bases. Germline V gene lookup returns CDR1 ENHRY and CDR2 SYGVKD. The CDR3 is 16 amino acids. The CDR3 region has the DNA TGTGCCATCAGCCAGATGACAGGGGGCGATTCGTATGGCTACACCTTC. Its protein product is CAISQMTGGDSYGYTF.

The CDR3 DNA follows: TGTGCCAGCAGTTTATGGGGCGACGCGAACACCGGGGAGCTGTTTTTT. Translating gives CASSLWGDANTGELFF. The chain combines TRBV28 with TRBJ2-2; D unresolved. The CDR3 runs 16 residues. Germline V gives CDR1 MDHEN, CDR2 SYDVKM. The V end was cut by 0 bases, the J end by 0 bases, with 8 bases between.

The V call is TRBV4-3, the J call TRBJ1-6, with D uncertain. The CDR3 contains 15 residues. Germline V gene sequence: CDR1 LGHNA, CDR2 YSLEER. V lost 2 bases to trimming and J lost 13 bases, with 18 bases between them. DNA for the CDR3: TGCGCCAGCAGCCAACGGACCGTCGGGATCGGGCCCCTCCACTTT. Residues: CASSQRTVGIGPLHF.

The V and J genes are TRBV2 and TRBJ2-1; TRBD2 might be the D (5 bases). Germline CDR1 SNHLY, CDR2 FYNNEI. The germline V and J ends were trimmed by 11 bases and 3 bases, with 17 bases remaining between them. CDR3 size: 14 residues. CDR3 in amino acids: CARRPRRDYNEQFF. Written as DNA, the CDR3 is TGTGCCCGAAGGCCGCGACGGGACTACAATGAGCAGTTCTTC.

The chain carries TRBV6-5 and TRBJ2-7; D might be TRBD1 (5 bases). V was trimmed by 2 bases and J by 5 bases, leaving 10 bases between them. Germline V gene data show CDR1 as MNHEY and CDR2 as SVGAGI. This CDR3 spans 13 amino acids. CDR3 DNA: TGTGCCAGCAGTTACCAGGGTTCACACGAGCAGTACTTC. It encodes CASSYQGSHEQYF.

The chain has TRBV9 and TRBJ1-1, with D tentatively TRBD1 (6 bases). The V gene's germline CDR1 is SGDLS and CDR2 YYNGEE. V lost 0 bases and J lost 9, with 12 bases in between. The CDR3 loop spans 13 amino acids. The CDR3 region has the DNA TGTGCCAGCAGCGTAGATCAGGGGACACAAGCTTTCTTT. It is translated as CASSVDQGTQAFF.

The chain links TRBV12-3 or TRBV12-4 to TRBJ2-5, with D possibly being TRBD1 (5 bases). Deletions cut 6 bases from V and 2 bases from J, with 10 bases between. This CDR3 has 13 amino acids. The CDR3 protein is CASSWTSQETQYF. Written as DNA, the CDR3 is TGTGCCAGCAGCTGGACATCACAAGAGACCCAGTACTTC.

The V and J genes are TRBV5-4 and TRBJ1-1, with a possible D match to TRBD1 (5 bases). The germline gives CDR1 SGHNT, CDR2 YYREEE (reference sequence). The CDR3 covers 15 residues. The germline V and J ends were trimmed by 0 bases and 1 base, with 10 bases remaining between them. The CDR3, as DNA: TGTGCCAGCAGCTTGGGAGGGGAGGGGAACACTGAAGCTTTCTTT. Its translation: CASSLGGEGNTEAFF. Using reference TRBV5-4 and TRBJ1-1 for the parts outside the CDR3, the full variable domain is ETGVTQSPTHLIKTRGQQVTLRCSSQSGHNTVSWYQQALGQGPQFIFQYYREEENGRGNFPPRFSGLQFPNYSSELNVNALELDDSALYLCASSLGGEGNTEAFFGQGTRLTVV.

This sequence joins TRBV4-1 and TRBJ2-3; no firm D call. The V gene's germline CDR1 is MGHRA and CDR2 YSYEKL. The length of the CDR3 is 14 residues. Trimming shortened V by 2 bases and J by 2 bases, and 8 bases separated the two germline ends. Written as DNA, the CDR3 is TGCGCCAGCAGCCAACGCGGAAACACAGATACGCAGTATTTT. Translation gives CASSQRGNTDTQYF.

The J gene is TRBJ1-2, the V gene TRBV5-1, with D possibly being TRBD1 (5 bases). This CDR3 is built from 15 residues. The germline V and J ends were trimmed by 0 bases and 4 bases, with 13 bases remaining between them. Germline-derived CDR1 and CDR2 are SGHRS and YFSETQ. CDR3 amino acids: CASSLAAAGPYGYTF. The CDR3 coding sequence is TGCGCCAGCAGCTTGGCCGCAGCAGGGCCCTATGGCTACACCTTC.

This chain uses TRBV5-1 with TRBJ1-4; the D is unclear. The CDR3 is made up of 14 amino acids. The germline V and J ends were trimmed by 3 bases and 7 bases, with 13 bases remaining between them. The germline gives CDR1 SGHRS, CDR2 YFSETQ. This CDR3 is CASSSGVRFEKLFF. CDR3 in DNA: TGCGCCAGCAGCTCGGGAGTGAGGTTTGAAAAACTGTTTTTT.

This clone came up once. The J gene is TRBJ2-5, the V gene TRBV19; tentatively, D is TRBD1 (5 bases). V shed 11 bases and J shed 4 bases, with 14 bases lying between them. In germline, CDR1 is LNHDA, CDR2 SQIVND (reference sequence). This CDR3 contains 12 residues. The CDR3 DNA is TGTGCCTCTGGGGCAGGTGGAGAGACCCAGTACTTC. As protein: CASGAGGETQYF.

This sequence joins TRBV10-3 and TRBJ2-7; 9 bases match TRBD2. V trimming: 3 bases; J trimming: 1 base; junction bases outside the gene matches: 4. Germline assignment: CDR1 ENHRY and CDR2 SYGVKD. The CDR3 extends over 15 amino acids. Here the CDR3 reads CAISDSGRGSYEQYF. The CDR3 DNA follows: TGTGCCATCAGTGATAGCGGGAGAGGATCCTACGAGCAGTACTTC.

The J gene is TRBJ2-1, the V gene TRBV27; TRBD2 is a possible D gene (7 bases). CDR1 MNHEY and CDR2 SMNVEV come from the germline V gene (reference sequence). Trimming stripped 5 bases from V and 9 bases from J, with 17 bases between. This CDR3 contains 14 residues. The CDR3 sequence is CASSRSGGRGEQFF. DNA of the CDR3: TGTGCCAGCAGTAGATCGGGGGGCCGGGGTGAGCAGTTCTTC.

This clone turned up a few times. The V gene is TRBV19, the J gene TRBJ1-5, with 8 nucleotides matching TRBD1. CDR1 and CDR2 from the germline V gene are LNHDA and SQIVND (reference sequence). CDR3 length: 15 residues. J was trimmed by 1 base and V by 9 bases; bases with no gene match: 8. CDR3 nucleotide sequence: TGTGCCAGCCGGGGACAGGTCTGGAGCAATCAGCCCCAGCATTTT. It is translated as CASRGQVWSNQPQHF.